The source of this T cell receptor (beta chain) is a study of blood T cell repertoires in COVID-19. Overall study context: T cells, B-cell-depleted T cells, or PBMCs supplied cDNA or gDNA.

The CDR3 contains 16 residues. Germline CDR1 is SGHAT and CDR2 is FQNNGV. Trimming took off 3 bases at V and 0 bases at J, with 12 bases between the two ends. The assay was immunoSEQ multiplex PCR, and TCRdb's table has in-frame clones only and misses some. The table lists roughly 250,000 clones, approximately 79% of them singletons. The source is a woman aged 40 to 55 with active or convalescent COVID-19. Material: peripheral blood. The chain uses TRBV11-2 and TRBJ1-3; the D is unclear. CDR3: CASSFGSRSSGNTIYF. The CDR3 region has the DNA TGTGCCAGCAGCTTTGGGAGTCGAAGCTCTGGAAACACCATATATTTT.